This T cell receptor beta chain was profiled in a study of human T cells and chemical hapten exposure. Germline V lookup: CDR1 LGHDT, CDR2 YNNKEL (reference sequence). This CDR3 has 19 residues. Between the trimmed V and J ends, which lost 2 bases and 0 bases, there was a span of 20 bases. Using its own MiXCR run on the RACE reads, TCRdb lists one record per CDR3 protein. The sample lists 300,000 to 350,000 distinct CDR3 sequences; about 7% were seen once. Time point in this sample: patch test 1, 2 weeks after DPC sensitization. The treatment is: therapeutic diphenylcyclopropenone sensitization with weekly scalp DPC.

The chain joins TRBV3-1 to TRBJ1-3; no firm D call. This TCR was recovered from a woman under 30 with alopecia areata. Some clones in this sample may be carry-over from other donors' samples. This specimen was whole blood, taken in connection with sensitization to the hapten diphenylcyclopropenone (DPC). CDR3 nucleotides: TGTGCCAGCAGCCAATGGGTGTACCCCTCCTTCGCCTCTGGAAACACCATATATTTT. Translated: CASSQWVYPSFASGNTIYF.